The following is a TCR beta chain sequence with its context. This sample was included in a study of OX40 agonist ivuxolimab in advanced cancers. About the study: Ivuxolimab, an antibody that agonizes OX40 (CD134), was administered to the patients. Eligibility rules accepted prior anti-PD-1, anti-PD-L1 or anti-CTLA-4 therapy, and 30% to 40% had some.

With baseline, cycle 4 day 1, and cycle 7 day 1 as timepoints, blood was sampled. J was trimmed by 3 bases and V by 8 bases; bases with no gene match: 4. The germline gives CDR1 MDHEN, CDR2 SYDVKM. The CDR3 is 13 amino acids. Sequencing was performed with immunoSEQ multiplex PCR; in TCRdb, only in-frame clones are kept and a portion is missing. Counted here are 60,000 to 100,000 clones, around 86% occurring once; the ten biggest clones make up around 0.26%. The sequencing here drew on CD4+ or CD8+ T cells sorted from blood, taken in a trial of the OX40 agonist ivuxolimab. The V gene is TRBV28, the J gene TRBJ1-5, with TRBD1 matching 7 bases. The receptor's source is an adult with an advanced solid tumor such as melanoma, head and neck, liver or kidney cancer. CDR3 sequence reads: CASVDRDNQPQHF. CDR3 DNA: TGTGCCAGCGTAGACAGGGACAATCAGCCCCAGCATTTT.